These 26 T cell receptor beta chains share one sample of origin, sequenced in a study of CD8+ T cells in alopecia areata. Reverse transcribed after extraction, RNA yielded cDNA as the sequencing template. Generated by immunoSEQ multiplex PCR, the TCRdb table keeps only in-frame clones and is missing some. This table has around 270,000 clones, 55% to 75% appearing once. Sample treatment: oral pan-JAK inhibitor, 5-10 mg twice daily. The source was CD4+ T cells sorted from blood, collected at week 24, from a patient treated with tofacitinib. Receptors were obtained from a human donor with alopecia areata.

This clone has only a few counts. V usage is TRBV7-2 and J usage is TRBJ1-1; 11 bases are a match to TRBD1. CDR3 length: 16 residues. Germline assignment: CDR1 SGHTA and CDR2 FQGNSA. V lost 4 bases to trimming and J lost 2 bases; unmatched junction nucleotides: 6. CDR3 in DNA: TGTGCCAGCAGCTCTAGGACAGGGGGCAGAAACACTGAAGCTTTCTTT. Its protein product is CASSSRTGGRNTEAFF.

The rearrangement uses TRBV13 and TRBJ1-1; TRBD1 matches 7 bases. The J segment lost 2 bases and the V segment lost 3 bases, leaving 3 bases of the junction unmatched. The CDR3 is 14 residues long. Looked up from germline, CDR1 is PRHDT and CDR2 is FYEKMQ (reference sequence). The CDR3 region is CASSFRTGNTEAFF. The CDR3 coding sequence is TGTGCCAGCAGCTTCAGGACAGGCAACACTGAAGCTTTCTTT.

This clone was seen a few times. This chain connects TRBV29-1 to TRBJ2-1; D is possibly TRBD1 or TRBD2 (6 bases each). Germline V lookup: CDR1 SQVTM, CDR2 ANQGSEA. The germline V and J ends were trimmed by 7 bases and 5 bases, with 9 bases remaining between them. CDR3 size: 11 residues. The CDR3 DNA follows: TGCAGCGCAAGGGGGGACAATGAGCAGTTCTTC. Its translation is CSARGDNEQFF.

J is TRBJ1-5 and V is TRBV30; 8 nucleotides agree with TRBD1. This CDR3 has 14 amino acids. After removal of 2 bases from V and 3 bases from J, the junction contained 3 bases not matched to a gene. The germline V gene encodes CDR1 GTSNPN and CDR2 SVGIG (reference sequence). CDR3 DNA sequence: TGTGCCTGGAGTACGGACAGGGTCAATCAGCCCCAGCATTTT. Its translation: CAWSTDRVNQPQHF. The full variable domain, with the rest looked up from reference TRBV30 and TRBJ1-5, is SQTIHQWPATLVQPVGSPLSLECTVEGTSNPNLYWYRQAAGRGLQLLFYSVGIGQISSEVPQNLSASRPQDRQFILSSKKLLLSDSGFYLCAWSTDRVNQPQHFGDGTRLSIL.

The rearrangement links TRBV15 to TRBJ1-2, with D perhaps TRBD1 (6 bases). The CDR3 consists of 15 residues. The V end was cut by 0 bases, the J end by 7 bases, with 15 bases between. Germline V gene data show CDR1 as LNHNV and CDR2 as YYDKDF (reference sequence). CDR3 residues: CATSRDPTTGFGYTF. The CDR3 bases are TGTGCCACCAGCAGAGATCCCACCACAGGGTTTGGCTACACCTTC.

V gene TRBV30 combines with J gene TRBJ2-7; maybe TRBD1 (6 bases). CDR3 length: 13 amino acids. Germline lookup yields CDR1 GTSNPN and CDR2 SVGIG (reference sequence). V lost 5 bases, J lost 1 base, and 12 bases lay in between. This CDR3 reads CAWGQGFSYEQYF. The CDR3 DNA reads TGTGCCTGGGGGCAGGGGTTTTCCTACGAGCAGTACTTC.

This rearrangement joins TRBV27 to TRBJ2-7; unclear D gene. The germline V gene has CDR1 MNHEY and CDR2 SMNVEV (reference sequence). V was trimmed by 9 bases and J by 5 bases, leaving 11 bases between them. This CDR3 is 11 amino acids long. In DNA form, the CDR3 reads TGTGCCAGTGGACGATTGAACGAGCAGTACTTC. Protein sequence: CASGRLNEQYF.

V and J are TRBV20-1 and TRBJ2-1; D uncertain. V was cut by 1 base and J by 7 bases, with 5 bases left in between. This CDR3 spans 11 amino acids. CDR1 and CDR2 from the germline V gene are DFQATT and SNEGSKA (reference sequence). The CDR3 bases are TGCAGTGCTAGAGGGCGGAATGAGCAGTTCTTC. This gives the protein CSARGRNEQFF.

This chain links TRBV30 with TRBJ2-7; D is possibly TRBD1 (6 bases). Trimming cost V 3 bases and J 3 bases, with 15 bases left between them. CDR1 GTSNPN and CDR2 SVGIG come from the germline V gene (reference sequence). The CDR3 is 14 residues long. The CDR3 DNA reads as TGTGCCTGGAGGGGGACAACTACACTCTACGAGCAGTACTTC. This encodes CAWRGTTTLYEQYF. Combining the CDR3 with reference TRBV30 and TRBJ2-7 gives the whole variable domain SQTIHQWPATLVQPVGSPLSLECTVEGTSNPNLYWYRQAAGRGLQLLFYSVGIGQISSEVPQNLSASRPQDRQFILSSKKLLLSDSGFYLCAWRGTTTLYEQYFGPGTRLTVT.

Regarding this clone: At one end the junction does not follow the germline gene, possibly because of a read error. The chain is built from TRBV29-1 and TRBJ2-4; D is ambiguous. The germline CDR1 and CDR2 sequences are SQVTM and ANQGSEA. This CDR3 has 11 residues. The CDR3 protein is CSVDPSGIRYF. The DNA for the CDR3 is TGCAGCGTTGACCCATCTGGCATTCGGTACTTC.

The genes are TRBV4-1 and TRBJ2-4, with a weak D call TRBD1 (5 bases). V was shortened by 8 bases and J by 0 bases, with 20 bases between the two germline ends. CDR1 MGHRA and CDR2 YSYEKL come from the germline V gene. The CDR3 contains 17 residues. CDR3 nucleotides: TGCGCCAGCGCCATTACTGGGGCAGTACTAGCCAAAAACATTCAGTACTTC. It codes for CASAITGAVLAKNIQYF.

The J gene is TRBJ2-7, the V gene TRBV7-2; 7 bases are shared with TRBD2. CDR3 length equals 15 residues. Germline trimming cut 4 bases from V and 3 bases from J; bases unmatched to any gene: 9. Germline CDR1 reads SGHTA; CDR2 reads FQGNSA. CDR3 bases: TGTGCCAGCAGCTCCACCCCGGGGGGTGTCTACGAGCAGTACTTC. Residues: CASSSTPGGVYEQYF.

J is TRBJ1-5 and V is TRBV7-3, with D possibly matching TRBD1 (5 bases). The V end lost 1 base, the J end lost 1 base, and 8 bases lay between the germline ends. CDR1 is SGHTA and CDR2 is FQGTGA in the germline V gene. CDR3 length equals 15 residues. The DNA of the CDR3 is TGTGCCAGCAGCTTAAGGGACTTAAGCAATCAGCCCCAGCATTTT. It translates to CASSLRDLSNQPQHF.

The chain recombines TRBV29-1 with TRBJ1-4; D is perhaps TRBD1 (6 bases). This CDR3 is 12 amino acids long. Trimming took off 3 bases at V and 6 bases at J, with 8 bases between the two ends. Germline loops: CDR1 SQVTM, CDR2 ANQGSEA. The DNA for the CDR3 is TGCAGCGTTGATAGGGGGGATGAAAAACTGTTTTTT. It yields the protein CSVDRGDEKLFF.

The genes are TRBV9 and TRBJ2-3; unclear D gene. The CDR3 spans 15 residues. The germline V gene has CDR1 SGDLS and CDR2 YYNGEE. The V and J ends lost 4 bases and 4 bases respectively, with 16 bases between them. Here the CDR3 reads CASSTRSHGPDTQYF. CDR3 sequence (DNA): TGTGCCAGCAGCACCCGGTCACATGGGCCAGATACGCAGTATTTT.

V and J are TRBV29-1 and TRBJ1-3; D remains ambiguous. CDR3 length: 13 residues. Trimming took off 7 bases at V and 0 bases at J, with 10 bases between the two ends. CDR1 SQVTM and CDR2 ANQGSEA come from the germline V gene. This chain's CDR3 is CSAGIFSGNTIYF. For the CDR3, the DNA is TGCAGCGCCGGGATTTTCTCTGGAAACACCATATATTTT.

This chain uses TRBV29-1 with TRBJ2-6; D is uncertain. The CDR3 consists of 16 residues. From germline, CDR1 is SQVTM and CDR2 ANQGSEA. V lost 7 bases and J lost 1, with 17 bases in between. CDR3 in DNA: TGCAGCGCCCTGAACCCGTATACTTCTGGGGCCAACGTCCTGACTTTC. Amino acids: CSALNPYTSGANVLTF.

The rearrangement uses TRBV29-1 and TRBJ2-7; the match to TRBD1 covers 8 bases. The germline V gene has CDR1 SQVTM and CDR2 ANQGSEA. The CDR3 has 12 amino acids. Losses at the gene ends were 8 bases for V and 5 bases for J; bases not matched to a gene: 8. The CDR3 protein is CSTRTGRNEQYF. CDR3 bases: TGCAGCACCAGGACAGGGAGGAACGAGCAGTACTTC.

The chain joins TRBV29-1 to TRBJ1-1; a possible D gene is TRBD1 (5 bases). Germline CDR1 is SQVTM and CDR2 is ANQGSEA. The CDR3 loop spans 13 amino acids. The ends were cut back, 4 bases at V and 1 base at J, with 10 bases in the middle. CDR3 in amino acids: CSVAGRANTEAFF. The CDR3 bases are TGCAGCGTTGCAGGCAGGGCGAACACTGAAGCTTTCTTT.

The rearrangement uses TRBV4-1 and TRBJ1-4; the match to TRBD1 covers 7 bases. V gave up 3 bases and J gave up 7 bases; unmatched junction bases: 5. There are 14 residues in the CDR3. Germline V gene data show CDR1 as MGHRA and CDR2 as YSYEKL. CDR3 in amino acids: CASSQTGLGEKLFF. CDR3 nucleotides: TGCGCCAGCAGCCAGACAGGGCTAGGTGAAAAACTGTTTTTT.

This clone showed up just a few times. This CDR3 is also generated by other DNA sequences in the sample. This sequence joins TRBV20-1 and TRBJ2-5; D not certain. Deletions cut 2 bases from V and 4 bases from J, with 2 bases between. Per germline, CDR1 DFQATT and CDR2 SNEGSKA (reference sequence). The CDR3 has 10 amino acids. The CDR3: CSARLETQYF. The CDR3, as DNA: TGCAGTGCTAGATTAGAGACCCAGTACTTC.

This chain uses TRBV15 with TRBJ1-6, with D unclear. In germline, CDR1 is LNHNV, CDR2 YYDKDF (reference sequence). The V and J ends lost 0 bases and 7 bases respectively, with 10 bases between them. This CDR3 comprises 15 residues. This chain's CDR3 is CATSRDRQENSPLHF. The DNA of the CDR3 is TGTGCCACCAGCAGAGACCGGCAGGAAAATTCACCCCTCCACTTT.

This clone was found once. The J gene is TRBJ1-1, the V gene TRBV18; D is uncertain. In germline, CDR1 is KGHSH, CDR2 LQKENI. V lost 1 base and J 1 base, leaving 4 bases between the germline ends. This CDR3 spans 13 amino acids. The CDR3 sequence is CASSPRANTEAFF. The CDR3 DNA follows: TGTGCCAGCTCACCACGAGCGAACACTGAAGCTTTCTTT.

This clone turned up a few times. The rearrangement joins TRBV30 to TRBJ2-6; D is uncertain. CDR1 GTSNPN and CDR2 SVGIG come from the germline V gene (reference sequence). The CDR3 consists of 15 residues. The ends were cut back, 2 bases at V and 3 bases at J, with 11 bases in the middle. CDR3 DNA: TGTGCCTGGAGTCCGTCGGGTTATGGGGCCAACGTCCTGACTTTC. Translating gives CAWSPSGYGANVLTF.

The chain carries TRBV12-5 and TRBJ2-5; TRBD1 or TRBD2 may be the D gene (6 bases each). This CDR3 contains 14 residues. Germline V gene sequence: CDR1 LGHNT, CDR2 FRNRAP. Trimming cost V 7 bases and J 5 bases, with 17 bases left between them. CDR3 amino acids: CASALRGAAETQYF. CDR3 DNA: TGTGCTAGTGCCTTGAGGGGGGCAGCGGAGACCCAGTACTTC. Full variable domain (rest looked up from reference TRBV12-5 and TRBJ2-5): DARVTQTPRHKVTEMGQEVTMRCQPILGHNTVFWYRQTMMQGLELLAYFRNRAPLDDSGMPKDRFSAEMPDATLATLKIQPSEPRDSAVYFCASALRGAAETQYFGPGTRLLVL.

The chain combines TRBV4-2 with TRBJ2-6; maybe TRBD1 (6 bases). The CDR3 totals 19 residues. The V end lost 0 bases, the J end lost 0 bases, and 15 bases lay between the germline ends. Germline CDR1 reads LGHNA; CDR2 reads YNFKEQ. CDR3: CASSQDFDRTVSGANVLTF. For the CDR3, the DNA is TGTGCCAGCAGCCAAGATTTTGACAGGACCGTCTCTGGGGCCAACGTCCTGACTTTC.